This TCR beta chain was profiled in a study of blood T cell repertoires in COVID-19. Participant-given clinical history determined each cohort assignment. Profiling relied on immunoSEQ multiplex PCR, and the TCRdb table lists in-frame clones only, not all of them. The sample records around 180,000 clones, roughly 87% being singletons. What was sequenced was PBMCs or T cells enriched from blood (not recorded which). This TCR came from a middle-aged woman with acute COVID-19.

The CDR3, as DNA: TGTGCCAGTAGTGCGAACCCGGGACAACCCACTAACTATGGCTACACCTTC. Its protein is CASSANPGQPTNYGYTF. The V gene is TRBV19, the J gene TRBJ1-2; D possibly corresponds to TRBD1 (6 bases). Deletions cut 5 bases from V and 0 bases from J, with 19 bases between. Per the germline V gene, CDR1 is LNHDA and CDR2 is SQIVND (reference sequence). The CDR3 extends over 17 amino acids.